The 23 T cell receptor beta chains given below trace back to one sample, sequenced in a study of cytomegalovirus exposure and HLA in healthy donors. It was with 60 Vbeta and 13 Jbeta primers that the PCR ran. Here immunoSEQ multiplex PCR was the method, and the copy in TCRdb shows in-frame clones only, minus some. The table lists some 83,000 clones. The source material was PBMCs. Every receptor here comes from a woman aged 25 to 39 in good health and CMV-seronegative.

The rearrangement joins TRBV4-1 to TRBJ1-1; 7 nucleotides match TRBD1. The V segment lost 6 bases and the J segment 0 bases; nucleotides outside the gene matches: 7. CDR1 is MGHRA and CDR2 is YSYEKL in the germline V gene. There are 15 residues in the CDR3. The CDR3 loop reads CASSITGQLNTEAFF. The DNA of the CDR3 is TGCGCCAGCAGTATAACGGGACAGCTGAACACTGAAGCTTTCTTT.

This chain links TRBV5-1 with TRBJ2-3; 9 bases line up with TRBD2. This CDR3 spans 14 amino acids. Germline trimming cut 0 bases from V and 5 bases from J; bases unmatched to any gene: 1. CDR1 SGHRS and CDR2 YFSETQ come from the germline V gene. The CDR3 sequence is CASSLASGIDTQYF. CDR3 sequence (DNA): TGCGCCAGCAGCTTGGCTAGCGGGATAGATACGCAGTATTTT. Looking up the rest from reference TRBV5-1 and TRBJ2-3 gives the full variable domain: KAGVTQTPRYLIKTRGQQVTLSCSPISGHRSVSWYQQTPGQGLQFLFEYFSETQRNKGNFPGRFSGRQFSNSRSEMNVSTLELGDSALYLCASSLASGIDTQYFGPGTRLTVL.

This chain joins TRBV6-5 and TRBJ2-3; 8 positions agree with TRBD2. CDR1 MNHEY and CDR2 SVGAGI come from the germline V gene. Germline trimming cut 9 bases from V and 14 bases from J; bases unmatched to any gene: 22. The CDR3 loop spans 15 amino acids. The CDR3: CASSGLDRLRAPLYF. In DNA form, the CDR3 reads TGTGCCAGTTCGGGACTAGACAGGCTCAGGGCCCCGCTGTATTTT.

The rearrangement joins TRBV29-1 to TRBJ1-3; possibly TRBD1 for D (6 bases). The CDR3 loop spans 13 amino acids. The germline gives CDR1 SQVTM, CDR2 ANQGSEA. The CDR3 DNA is TGCAGTTGCACCGGGACAACTGGAAACACCATATATTTT. Translated: CSCTGTTGNTIYF.

V is TRBV7-9 and J is TRBJ2-7; D is perhaps TRBD1 (5 bases). Trimming pared 2 bases from V and 1 base from J, leaving 12 bases between. In germline, CDR1 is SEHNR, CDR2 FQNEAQ (reference sequence). The CDR3 is 15 amino acids. The CDR3 region has the DNA TGTGCCAGCAGCTTATGGGCAGGGCGATCCTACGAGCAGTACTTC. Translated: CASSLWAGRSYEQYF.

V usage is TRBV20-1 and J usage is TRBJ2-5; D is perhaps TRBD2 (5 bases). CDR1 is DFQATT and CDR2 is SNEGSKA in the germline V gene (reference sequence). The ends were cut back, 7 bases at V and 5 bases at J, with 11 bases in the middle. The CDR3 contains 11 residues. CDR3 residues: CSVLAGETQYF. For the CDR3, the DNA is TGCAGTGTTCTAGCTGGCGAGACCCAGTACTTC.

V gene TRBV6-1 combines with J gene TRBJ1-2; D may be TRBD1 (6 bases). The germline V gene has CDR1 MNHNS and CDR2 SASEGT. The CDR3 length is 15 residues. Trimming left V 6 bases short and J 2 bases short, with 16 bases between. The CDR3 nucleotides are TGTGCCAGCAGCCCAGAAAAAGGGACAAACTATGGCTACACCTTC. Protein: CASSPEKGTNYGYTF.

A remark on this clone: Different DNA sequences within this sample yield the same CDR3. This sequence joins TRBV13 and TRBJ1-1, with a tentative D call TRBD1 (6 bases). The CDR3 covers 18 residues. V was trimmed by 4 bases and J by 0 bases, leaving 21 bases between them. Germline assignment: CDR1 PRHDT and CDR2 FYEKMQ (reference sequence). CDR3 loop: CASSSRDTLAQLNTEAFF. CDR3 in DNA: TGTGCCAGCAGCTCTCGGGACACTCTCGCCCAGCTGAACACTGAAGCTTTCTTT.

The V and J genes are TRBV19 and TRBJ2-7; 9 bases align to TRBD1. This CDR3 contains 15 residues. With V trimmed by 5 bases and J by 2 bases, 7 bases remained unmatched. Germline CDR1 LNHDA, CDR2 SQIVND (reference sequence). CDR3 coding DNA: TGTGCCAGTAGTCCGCGGACAGGGGTCGCCTACGAGCAGTACTTC. Translated: CASSPRTGVAYEQYF.

The CDR3 is CASSLTAGGYEQYF. DNA of the CDR3: TGTGCCAGCAGCTTAACGGCAGGGGGCTACGAGCAGTACTTC. The chain combines TRBV7-2 with TRBJ2-7; 7 bases are a match to TRBD1. J lost 3 bases, V lost 2 bases, and 4 bases had no gene match. Per the germline V gene, CDR1 is SGHTA and CDR2 is FQGNSA. CDR3 length: 14 residues.

The V gene is TRBV30, the J gene TRBJ1-6; D uncertain. This CDR3 comprises 12 residues. Germline V lookup: CDR1 GTSNPN, CDR2 SVGIG (reference sequence). V was pared by 3 bases and J by 7 bases, with 7 bases between. The CDR3 DNA sequence: TGTGCCTGGAGAAATTCGAATTCACCCCTCCACTTT. Translation gives CAWRNSNSPLHF.

The V and J genes are TRBV6-6 and TRBJ1-1, with D perhaps matching TRBD1 (6 bases). The CDR3 runs to 13 residues. V lost 6 bases and J 4 bases, leaving 12 bases between the germline ends. Per the germline V gene, CDR1 is MNHNY and CDR2 is SVGAGI (reference sequence). CDR3 in amino acids: CASSLTGSTEAFF. The DNA for the CDR3 is TGTGCCAGCAGCCTTACAGGGAGCACTGAAGCTTTCTTT.

The J gene is TRBJ1-1, the V gene TRBV27; D is unresolved. The CDR3 spans 16 residues. Deletions cut 4 bases from V and 0 bases from J, with 15 bases between. The germline gives CDR1 MNHEY, CDR2 SMNVEV (reference sequence). CDR3 nucleotides: TGTGCCAGCAGTTCGTCCCTTCCTACGGTGAACACTGAAGCTTTCTTT. Translating gives CASSSSLPTVNTEAFF.

V usage is TRBV6-1 and J usage is TRBJ2-1; D gene uncertain. CDR3 length equals 11 residues. Germline V gene sequence: CDR1 MNHNS, CDR2 SASEGT. Deletions cut 10 bases from V and 0 bases from J, with 4 bases between. The CDR3: CATSSYNEQFF. The DNA of the CDR3 is TGTGCCACGAGCTCCTACAATGAGCAGTTCTTC.

The V gene is TRBV6-5, the J gene TRBJ1-5; D is unclear. The germline V gene encodes CDR1 MNHEY and CDR2 SVGAGI. The germline V and J ends were trimmed by 10 bases and 7 bases, with 17 bases remaining between them. The CDR3 is 13 residues long. The DNA for the CDR3 is TGTGCCACCTCGAGGAACGTTTGGCAGCCCCAGCATTTT. This sequence encodes CATSRNVWQPQHF.

The genes are TRBV6-5 and TRBJ1-4; 8 positions match TRBD1. The V gene end was trimmed by 0 bases and the J gene end by 8 bases; junction bases not matched to a gene: 8. This CDR3 has 16 residues. Per germline, CDR1 MNHEY and CDR2 SVGAGI. The DNA of the CDR3 is TGTGCCAGCAGTTACTCATGGCAGGGGGCCAGGGAAAAACTGTTTTTT. Residues: CASSYSWQGAREKLFF.

The chain recombines TRBV6-1 with TRBJ1-2; D ambiguous. Germline CDR1 reads MNHNS; CDR2 reads SASEGT. There are 13 residues in the CDR3. V shed 2 bases and J shed 2 bases, with 6 bases lying between them. This CDR3 reads CASSEFVNYGYTF. In nucleotides, the CDR3 is TGTGCCAGCAGTGAATTCGTAAACTATGGCTACACCTTC.

The chain joins TRBV6-5 to TRBJ2-7; 9 positions match TRBD2. CDR1 is MNHEY, CDR2 SVGAGI, per germline. With V trimmed by 4 bases and J by 7 bases, 8 bases remained unmatched. The CDR3 spans 14 residues. Here the CDR3 reads CASSSVAGADEQYF. DNA of the CDR3: TGTGCCAGCAGTTCAGTAGCGGGAGCAGATGAGCAGTACTTC.

The chain recombines TRBV6-1 with TRBJ1-2; D is unresolved. The CDR3 runs to 13 residues. Germline loops: CDR1 MNHNS, CDR2 SASEGT. Deletions cut 3 bases from V and 3 bases from J, with 8 bases between. The CDR3 loop reads CASSDGRYYGYTF. As DNA, the CDR3 is TGTGCCAGCAGTGACGGGAGATACTATGGCTACACCTTC.

The chain employs TRBV6-6 and TRBJ2-7, with D perhaps matching TRBD1 (5 bases). V lost 6 bases and J 0 bases, leaving 12 bases between the germline ends. Germline assignment: CDR1 MNHNY and CDR2 SVGAGI (reference sequence). This CDR3 is 14 amino acids long. The CDR3 is CASRATVTSYEQYF. CDR3 coding DNA: TGTGCCAGCAGAGCGACAGTCACCTCCTACGAGCAGTACTTC.

The chain is built from TRBV15 and TRBJ2-1, with 7 bases matching TRBD1. Trimming at V came to 5 bases and at J to 3 bases, leaving 4 bases not matched to a gene. This CDR3 is 14 amino acids long. Germline CDR1 LNHNV, CDR2 YYDKDF (reference sequence). The CDR3 protein is CATSHWDSYNEQFF. As DNA, the CDR3 is TGTGCCACCAGCCACTGGGACAGCTACAATGAGCAGTTCTTC.

With respect to this clone: One junction end does not reproduce the germline sequence, and a read error may be involved. The chain carries TRBV5-6 and TRBJ2-1, with 9 bases aligning to TRBD2. This CDR3 spans 16 amino acids. Germline V lookup: CDR1 SGHDT, CDR2 YYEEEE. CDR3 region: CASNTRGLARENEQLF. In DNA, the CDR3 is TGTGCCAGCAACACACGAGGACTAGCGAGAGAAAATGAGCAGCTCTTC.

The chain couples TRBV5-1 to TRBJ2-7; 9 nucleotides align to TRBD2. With V trimmed by 5 bases and J by 6 bases, 9 bases remained unmatched. CDR3 length: 14 amino acids. In germline, CDR1 is SGHRS, CDR2 YFSETQ. The CDR3 loop reads CASRIGTSISEQYF. The CDR3 DNA is TGCGCCAGCAGAATCGGGACTAGCATTTCCGAGCAGTACTTC.